Each of the 24 T cell receptor beta chains below was sequenced from the same sample in a study of beta chain features in type 1 diabetes. cDNA synthesis used the whole RNA isolate, giving expressed TCRB sequences. Libraries were prepared by immunoSEQ multiplex PCR; TCRdb keeps only in-frame clonotypes and omits some of them. The sample records under 950,000 clones, roughly 15% being singletons. The material sequenced was naive CD4+ T cells from blood. Receptors were obtained from a woman under 30 in good health.

This clone appeared a few times. The rearrangement uses TRBV15 and TRBJ1-2, with D maybe TRBD1 (5 bases). This CDR3 contains 15 residues. Germline loops: CDR1 LNHNV, CDR2 YYDKDF (reference sequence). V was shortened by 1 base and J by 4 bases, with 13 bases between the two germline ends. DNA of the CDR3: TGTGCCACCAGCAGAGTGGGGCAGGGCTTCTATGGCTACACCTTC. It yields the protein CATSRVGQGFYGYTF.

In its sample, this clone was seen a few times. The CDR3 bases are TGTGCCAGCAGCTTGTACCAGGGTTTGGGGACTGAAGCTTTCTTT. Translation gives CASSLYQGLGTEAFF. The chain recombines TRBV5-8 with TRBJ1-1; the D gene is possibly TRBD1 (5 bases). The CDR3 runs to 15 residues. CDR1 and CDR2 (germline): SGHTS, YDEGEE. V was clipped by 1 base and J by 5 bases, with 15 bases between them. The full variable domain, completed using reference TRBV5-8 and TRBJ1-1, is EAGVTQSPTHLIKTRGQQATLRCSPISGHTSVYWYQQALGLGLQFLLWYDEGEERNRGNFPPRFSGRQFPNYSSELNVNALELEDSALYLCASSLYQGLGTEAFFGQGTRLTVV.

This clone was observed a few times. V and J are TRBV18 and TRBJ2-1, with unresolved D. Per germline, CDR1 KGHSH and CDR2 LQKENI. The CDR3 consists of 13 residues. The V end was cut by 2 bases, the J end by 10 bases, with 12 bases between. CDR3 loop: CASSPGTPQEQFF. The CDR3 DNA follows: TGTGCCAGCTCACCAGGTACCCCCCAGGAGCAGTTCTTC.

There are a few counts of this clone. The chain is built from TRBV7-9 and TRBJ2-7; 8 nucleotides align to TRBD1. Germline loops: CDR1 SEHNR, CDR2 FQNEAQ (reference sequence). The CDR3 sequence is 14 residues long. With V trimmed by 5 bases and J by 4 bases, 7 bases remained unmatched. CDR3 coding DNA: TGTGCCAGCAGCCAACGGACAGGGCAGTACGAGCAGTACTTC. Protein: CASSQRTGQYEQYF.

The chain joins TRBV6-5 to TRBJ2-6; D is perhaps TRBD2 (5 bases). Germline CDR1 MNHEY, CDR2 SVGAGI. V was trimmed by 2 bases and J by 0 bases, leaving 8 bases between them. The CDR3 extends over 16 amino acids. DNA for the CDR3: TGTGCCAGCAGTTACCTGGGAGCCTCTGGGGCCAACGTCCTGACTTTC. It codes for CASSYLGASGANVLTF.

J is TRBJ1-1 and V is TRBV11-2; 10 bases line up with TRBD1. The CDR3 contains 15 residues. V lost 5 bases to trimming and J lost 4 bases; unmatched junction nucleotides: 7. Germline V gene sequence: CDR1 SGHAT, CDR2 FQNNGV. DNA of the CDR3: TGTGCCAGCAGCCTGAGGACAGGGGGAGGCACTGAAGCTTTCTTT. This translates into CASSLRTGGGTEAFF.

This chain joins TRBV5-6 and TRBJ2-3, with TRBD2 matching 15 bases. Looked up from germline, CDR1 is SGHDT and CDR2 is YYEEEE. The V gene end was trimmed by 4 bases and the J gene end by 4 bases; junction bases not matched to a gene: 10. The CDR3 contains 18 residues. The CDR3 coding sequence is TGTGCCAGCAGCAACCCGGGACTAGCGGGAGGACGAGCAGATACGCAGTATTTT. This sequence encodes CASSNPGLAGGRADTQYF.

V usage is TRBV5-4 and J usage is TRBJ2-5; 12 bases are shared with TRBD2. Germline trimming cut 0 bases from V and 3 bases from J; bases unmatched to any gene: 6. Germline V lookup: CDR1 SGHNT, CDR2 YYREEE (reference sequence). There are 17 residues in the CDR3. The CDR3 sequence: CASSLAGTSGLKETQYF. The DNA of the CDR3 is TGTGCCAGCAGCTTGGCAGGGACTAGCGGGCTGAAAGAGACCCAGTACTTC.

This clone appeared a few times. This chain uses TRBV29-1 with TRBJ2-1, with 9 bases matching TRBD1. V gave up 4 bases and J gave up 6 bases; unmatched junction bases: 7. The CDR3 extends over 14 amino acids. Germline CDR1 and CDR2: SQVTM and ANQGSEA. CDR3: CSVVYRGRLNEQFF. CDR3 in DNA: TGCAGCGTTGTTTACAGGGGGCGACTCAATGAGCAGTTCTTC.

A few counts support this clone. The rearrangement joins TRBV21-1 to TRBJ2-1; the listed D gene, TRBD2, was not tested against the DNA. TRBV21-1 corresponds to a pseudogene. The CDR3 is made up of 12 amino acids. Here the CDR3 DNA reads TGTGCCAGCGGGAGGTGGGCGGGTGAGCAGTTCTTC. This codes for CASGRWAGEQFF.

V is TRBV11-1 and J is TRBJ2-1; weak D call: TRBD2 (6 bases). Per germline, CDR1 SGHAT and CDR2 FQDESV (reference sequence). This CDR3 is 17 amino acids long. V gave up 0 bases and J gave up 7 bases, with 19 bases separating them. CDR3 sequence: CASSLALWREGSNEQFF. CDR3 sequence (DNA): TGTGCCAGCAGCTTAGCTTTGTGGCGGGAAGGGTCGAATGAGCAGTTCTTC.

This clone has only a few counts. This sequence joins TRBV20-1 and TRBJ2-1; D is unresolved. CDR1 is DFQATT and CDR2 is SNEGSKA in the germline V gene (reference sequence). The CDR3 is made up of 11 amino acids. V was clipped by 3 bases and J by 9 bases, with 9 bases between them. The CDR3 DNA reads TGCAGTGCTAGTAGGGTCATTGAGCAGTTCTTC. This sequence encodes CSASRVIEQFF.

CDR3 in amino acids: CASSFRLAGNTGELFF. DNA for the CDR3: TGTGCCAGCAGTTTTCGACTAGCGGGAAACACCGGGGAGCTGTTTTTT. The rearrangement uses TRBV28 and TRBJ2-2; 11 bases map to TRBD2. The ends lost 3 bases at V and 2 bases at J; junction bases unmatched: 2. The CDR3 runs to 16 residues. The germline CDR1 and CDR2 sequences are MDHEN and SYDVKM.

This clone showed up just a few times. V is TRBV10-3 and J is TRBJ2-1, with 9 bases that match TRBD2. Germline V gene data show CDR1 as ENHRY and CDR2 as SYGVKD. There are 13 residues in the CDR3. V lost 6 bases to trimming and J lost 9 bases; unmatched junction nucleotides: 6. CDR3: CAISGTSSGEQFF. The CDR3 DNA follows: TGTGCCATCAGCGGGACTAGCTCGGGTGAGCAGTTCTTC.

This clone was seen only a few times. The chain is built from TRBV11-2 and TRBJ1-2, with D hard to call. Trimming cost V 5 bases and J 8 bases, with 21 bases left between them. The CDR3 is made up of 15 amino acids. The V gene's germline CDR1 is SGHAT and CDR2 FQNNGV. Written as DNA, the CDR3 is TGTGCCAGCAGCCGGATGGTTGGAGGGATAAGAGGCTACACCTTC. Amino acids: CASSRMVGGIRGYTF.

This clone has only a few counts. The chain joins TRBV21-1 to TRBJ2-2; the table's D call, TRBD2, has no DNA check behind it. TRBV21-1 constitutes a pseudogene. CDR3 length: 18 amino acids. The CDR3 DNA reads as TGTGCCAGCAGCAAAGATACGACTAGCGGAGAGAACACCGGGGAGCTGTTTTTT. Its protein is CASSKDTTSGENTGELFF.

This clone was observed a handful of times. This CDR3 is CASRTPDSQYF. CDR3 DNA sequence: TGTGCCAGCCGTACCCCGGACTCCCAGTACTTC. The chain joins TRBV28 to TRBJ2-5, with a tentative D call TRBD2 (5 bases). The germline CDR1 and CDR2 sequences are MDHEN and SYDVKM. The CDR3 extends over 11 amino acids. Trimming cost V 8 bases and J 9 bases, with 13 bases left between them.

This clone came up a few times. This chain uses TRBV18 with TRBJ2-2; tentatively, D is TRBD1 (5 bases). With 3 bases removed from V and 3 bases from J, the gap between germline ends came to 11 bases. CDR1 is KGHSH and CDR2 is LQKENI in the germline V gene. This CDR3 has 15 amino acids. The CDR3 bases are TGTGCCAGCTCACCTGGGGCGAGTGACACCGGGGAGCTGTTTTTT. This gives the protein CASSPGASDTGELFF.

The genes are TRBV7-3 and TRBJ2-3; maybe TRBD2 (5 bases). The germline V gene encodes CDR1 SGHTA and CDR2 FQGTGA. This CDR3 is 13 amino acids long. Trimming shortened V by 5 bases and J by 5 bases, and 11 bases separated the two germline ends. The CDR3 here is CASSLLDGDTQYF. DNA of the CDR3: TGTGCCAGCAGCCTACTAGACGGAGATACGCAGTATTTT.

This rearrangement joins TRBV9 to TRBJ1-5; D unresolved. Germline CDR1 reads SGDLS; CDR2 reads YYNGEE. The CDR3 is 15 amino acids. The V and J ends lost 4 bases and 2 bases respectively, with 13 bases between them. Written as DNA, the CDR3 is TGTGCCAGCAGCCCTCACGGATCGGGCAATCAGCCCCAGCATTTT. The encoded protein is CASSPHGSGNQPQHF.

This clone occurred a few times. In DNA, the CDR3 is TGTGCCAGCAGCCCGACATTTAGCAATCAGCCCCAGCATTTT. It is translated as CASSPTFSNQPQHF. This chain joins TRBV7-2 and TRBJ1-5; no clear D gene. The CDR3 extends over 14 amino acids. Germline V gene sequence: CDR1 SGHTA, CDR2 FQGNSA. Trimming pared 5 bases from V and 0 bases from J, leaving 8 bases between.

This clone appeared a few times. The chain carries TRBV28 and TRBJ2-3; D might be TRBD2 (6 bases). Germline CDR1 and CDR2: MDHEN and SYDVKM. This CDR3 contains 15 residues. The V gene lost 3 bases and the J gene lost 6 bases, with 16 bases spanning the gap. In DNA, the CDR3 is TGTGCCAGCAGTTTTTCGGGAGCGGGCAAGGATACGCAGTATTTT. Translating gives CASSFSGAGKDTQYF. The variable domain in full, with the rest retrieved from reference TRBV28 and TRBJ2-3, is DVKVTQSSRYLVKRTGEKVFLECVQDMDHENMFWYRQDPGLGLRLIYFSYDVKMKEKGDIPEGYSVSREKKERFSLILESASTNQTSMYLCASSFSGAGKDTQYFGPGTRLTVL.

The rearrangement uses TRBV7-3 and TRBJ2-1; D unclear. Deletions cut 1 base from V and 0 bases from J, with 7 bases between. Germline lookup yields CDR1 SGHTA and CDR2 FQGTGA. The CDR3 loop spans 15 amino acids. In DNA, the CDR3 is TGTGCCAGCAGCTTAAGTGATTACTCCTACAATGAGCAGTTCTTC. The encoded protein is CASSLSDYSYNEQFF.

The CDR3 nucleotides read TGTGCCAGCAGCCCCCGCGGTGGTTATGGCTACACCTTC. This codes for CASSPRGGYGYTF. The chain employs TRBV7-9 and TRBJ1-2; the D is unclear. The CDR3 runs to 13 residues. The V end lost 5 bases, the J end lost 5 bases, and 12 bases lay between the germline ends. CDR1 and CDR2 from the germline V gene are SEHNR and FQNEAQ (reference sequence).